These 18 T cell receptor beta chains originate from one sample sequenced in a study of T cells in Graves' hyperthyroidism and ophthalmopathy. Regions amplified from RNA transcripts were the TCR beta CDR3 regions. First-round RT-PCR with HTBI primers amplified the TCR CDR3 region. In TCRdb, the multiplex PCR reads were re-called with MiXCR into one record per CDR3 protein. The table lists around 300,000 distinct CDR3 sequences, roughly an eighth of them singletons. Specimen: blood. Source of these receptors: a woman aged 40 to 49 with Graves' hyperthyroidism.

This clonotype came up a few times. CDR3 amino acids: CASSQVQGTGEQYF. In DNA form, the CDR3 reads TGTGCCAGCAGCCAAGTGCAGGGAACAGGCGAGCAGTACTTC. The V gene is TRBV3-1, the J gene TRBJ2-7, with a tentative D call TRBD1 (5 bases). Trimming pared 1 base from V and 6 bases from J, leaving 13 bases between. The CDR3 runs to 14 residues. Germline V gene lookup returns CDR1 LGHDT and CDR2 YNNKEL (reference sequence).

The sample holds many counts of this clonotype. The chain uses TRBV28 and TRBJ1-2, with D possibly TRBD1 on 6 matching bases. Trimming cost V 6 bases and J 7 bases, with 21 bases left between them. In germline, CDR1 is MDHEN, CDR2 SYDVKM. This CDR3 comprises 15 residues. CDR3: CASSSQQGLGSGYTF. The CDR3 DNA reads TGTGCCAGCAGCAGCCAACAGGGTTTAGGAAGTGGCTACACCTTC.

Comment on this clonotype: The CDR3 does not end in the conserved phenylalanine or tryptophan, so this is likely a read error. The J gene is TRBJ1-5, the V gene TRBV10-3; perhaps TRBD1 as D (6 bases). There are 18 residues in the CDR3. CDR1 ENHRY and CDR2 SYGVKD come from the germline V gene. Trimming left V 3 bases short and J 4 bases short, with 22 bases between. CDR3 bases: TGTGCCATCAGTGACTCGAGACCAGACGGGACACTAAATCAGCCCCAGCATCTT. Translation: CAISDSRPDGTLNQPQHL.

At least ten counts were recorded for this clonotype. V usage is TRBV3-1 and J usage is TRBJ2-7; 9 bases match TRBD1. The CDR3 runs to 14 residues. Trimming removed 4 bases from V and 6 bases from J; junction bases left unmatched: 7. CDR1 and CDR2 (germline): LGHDT, YNNKEL (reference sequence). In nucleotides, the CDR3 is TGTGCCAGCAGCCTGGGACAGGGTAGTCGCGAGCAGTACTTC. Amino acids: CASSLGQGSREQYF.

The genes are TRBV3-1 and TRBJ2-3; a weak D match, TRBD2 (6 bases). The CDR3 length is 13 residues. Germline values: CDR1 LGHDT, CDR2 YNNKEL (reference sequence). Trimming left V 1 base short and J 4 bases short, with 6 bases between. CDR3 sequence reads: CASSQAGADTQYF. In DNA form, the CDR3 reads TGTGCCAGCAGCCAAGCGGGGGCAGATACGCAGTATTTT.

V usage is TRBV19 and J usage is TRBJ2-1, with D uncertain. Germline CDR1 LNHDA, CDR2 SQIVND (reference sequence). The length of the CDR3 is 15 residues. The V and J ends lost 3 bases and 0 bases respectively, with 9 bases between them. CDR3 protein: CASSMVSSSYNEQFF. CDR3 bases: TGTGCCAGTAGTATGGTTTCGAGCTCCTACAATGAGCAGTTCTTC.

This clonotype was detected ten times or more. J is TRBJ2-7 and V is TRBV6-2 or TRBV6-3; no clear D. The V end was cut by 6 bases, the J end by 3 bases, with 9 bases between. Per germline, CDR1 MNHEY and CDR2 SVGEGT. The CDR3 spans 12 residues. The CDR3 loop is CASRPTYYEQYF. As DNA, the CDR3 is TGTGCCAGCAGGCCCACCTACTACGAGCAGTACTTC.

This clonotype was found many times. This chain connects TRBV15 to TRBJ1-1; perhaps TRBD1 as D (5 bases). Germline V lookup: CDR1 LNHNV, CDR2 YYDKDF (reference sequence). This CDR3 has 12 amino acids. Trimming took 8 bases from V and 1 from J, leaving 8 bases between them. In DNA form, the CDR3 reads TGTGCCACCGGGACGGCGAACACTGAAGCTTTCTTT. As protein: CATGTANTEAFF.

The CDR3 protein is CASSQDSGNQPQHF. The CDR3 DNA reads TGCGCCAGCAGCCAAGATTCGGGCAATCAGCCCCAGCATTTT. The chain combines TRBV4-1 with TRBJ1-5; D gene ambiguous. The CDR3 is made up of 14 amino acids. Looked up from germline, CDR1 is MGHRA and CDR2 is YSYEKL. Trimming took 0 bases from V and 2 from J, leaving 5 bases between them.

This clonotype has ten or more counts. This chain joins TRBV28 and TRBJ2-2, with 12 bases fitting TRBD2. CDR1 and CDR2 from the germline V gene are MDHEN and SYDVKM. The CDR3 has 16 residues. V gave up 6 bases and J gave up 5 bases; unmatched junction bases: 7. This CDR3 reads CASSKRLAGETGELFF. The DNA for the CDR3 is TGTGCCAGCAGCAAGCGACTAGCGGGAGAGACCGGGGAGCTGTTTTTT.

This clonotype was seen repeatedly, ten times or more. This chain joins TRBV3-1 and TRBJ2-7; the D is unclear. V shed 4 bases and J shed 6 bases, with 19 bases lying between them. CDR1 LGHDT and CDR2 YNNKEL come from the germline V gene (reference sequence). The CDR3 length is 15 residues. CDR3 coding DNA: TGTGCCAGCAGCCCCCCGGACCAAGCCTCCGGCGAGCAGTACTTC. Translating it yields CASSPPDQASGEQYF.

This clonotype was counted many times. J is TRBJ1-1 and V is TRBV20-1; D is ambiguous. The CDR3 length is 14 residues. Germline CDR1 reads DFQATT; CDR2 reads SNEGSKA (reference sequence). V was clipped by 2 bases and J by 3 bases, with 13 bases between them. In DNA form, the CDR3 reads TGCAGTGCTAGACCTCCGTGGTCGGACACTGAAGCTTTCTTT. Translation gives CSARPPWSDTEAFF.

There are many counts of this clonotype. This chain joins TRBV2 and TRBJ2-1; TRBD2 aligns across 8 bases. J gave up 5 bases and V 7 bases, and 16 bases lay outside the gene matches. The CDR3 covers 17 residues. Germline values: CDR1 SNHLY, CDR2 FYNNEI. This CDR3 is CASMDLAGLGGHNEQFF. In DNA form, the CDR3 reads TGTGCCAGCATGGACCTAGCGGGTCTAGGGGGGCACAATGAGCAGTTCTTC.

This clonotype has a handful of counts. This chain joins TRBV5-5 and TRBJ2-1; 9 bases agree with TRBD2. J lost 5 bases, V lost 4 bases, and 10 bases had no gene match. The CDR3 totals 16 residues. Germline CDR1 and CDR2: SGHKS and YYEKEE (reference sequence). CDR3 coding DNA: TGTGCCAGCAGCCTAATAGCGGGAGTATTAAACAATGAGCAGTTCTTC. Its translation is CASSLIAGVLNNEQFF.

This clonotype was seen only once. The rearrangement joins TRBV20-1 to TRBJ1-5, with D possibly TRBD1 on 5 matching bases. This CDR3 is 12 amino acids long. Germline CDR1 reads DFQATT; CDR2 reads SNEGSKA (reference sequence). V lost 3 bases to trimming and J lost 9 bases, with 12 bases between them. DNA for the CDR3: TGCAGTGCTAGGGGCAGGGAATCGCCCCAGCATTTT. Translation gives CSARGRESPQHF.

Many counts were recorded for this clonotype. The rearrangement joins TRBV7-8 to TRBJ2-7; 9 bases match TRBD2. Per germline, CDR1 SGHVS and CDR2 FQNEAQ. The CDR3 is 14 amino acids. Trimming at V came to 5 bases and at J to 5 bases, leaving 7 bases not matched to a gene. CDR3 region: CASSGSGSKDEQYF. The CDR3 DNA reads TGTGCCAGCAGCGGTAGCGGGAGCAAAGACGAGCAGTACTTC.

The chain recombines TRBV20-1 with TRBJ2-1, with 11 bases identical to TRBD2. This CDR3 spans 14 amino acids. Germline CDR1 reads DFQATT; CDR2 reads SNEGSKA (reference sequence). The CDR3 reads CRAEGLAEYNEQFF. CDR3 in DNA: TGCAGGGCCGAGGGACTAGCGGAATACAATGAGCAGTTCTTC.

The sample holds many counts of this clonotype. CDR3 DNA sequence: TGCGCCAGCAGCTTAGGATCCAGCCAGGAGCAGTACTTC. It yields the protein CASSLGSSQEQYF. This rearrangement joins TRBV5-1 to TRBJ2-7; D unclear. Trimming removed 2 bases at V and 7 bases at J, with 13 bases between. Germline values: CDR1 SGHRS, CDR2 YFSETQ. This CDR3 has 13 amino acids.